This T cell receptor beta chain comes out of a study of T cells in Graves' hyperthyroidism and ophthalmopathy. Amplification yielded TCR beta CDR3 regions, with RNA transcripts as the source. An initial round of RT-PCR targeting the TCR CDR3 relied on the HTBI primer set. Each CDR3 protein is one row after TCRdb ran MiXCR on the multiplex PCR reads. Altogether a few hundred thousand distinct CDR3 sequences are present, less than 25% being singletons, with the ten largest covering about 26%. Per germline, CDR1 MNHEY and CDR2 SMNVEV (reference sequence). V shed 5 bases and J shed 1 base, with 17 bases lying between them. The CDR3 sequence is 16 residues long. In this sample, this clonotype turned up many times.

The chain combines TRBV27 with TRBJ1-1, with D unresolved. Sequencing was performed on blood. The source is a man in his late teens or twenties with Graves' hyperthyroidism. The CDR3 sequence: CASSTNPSMPNTEAFF. CDR3 nucleotides: TGTGCCAGCAGTACAAACCCCTCAATGCCGAACACTGAAGCTTTCTTT.